This T cell receptor (beta chain) is from a study of cytomegalovirus exposure and HLA in healthy donors. PCR employed 60 Vbeta and 13 Jbeta primers. The table came from immunoSEQ multiplex PCR; TCRdb's copy has only in-frame clones and leaves some out. The sample includes around 200,000 clones, under 70% of them seen just once. Findings of the study overall: HLA allele associations emerged for some 16,000 TCR beta sequences in a later analysis, at 0.05 false discovery rate.

As for this clone: Its antigen is as yet unknown.

This CDR3 is built from 13 residues. V lost 6 bases, J lost 1 base, and 7 bases lay in between. Germline V gives CDR1 SGHNT, CDR2 YYREEE (reference sequence). This TCR derives from a man aged 35 to 55 in good health and CMV-seropositive. The genes are TRBV5-4 and TRBJ2-2; D gene unclear. The sample was PBMCs. The chain's CDR3 is CASKALNTGELFF. The CDR3 DNA reads as TGTGCCAGCAAAGCCTTGAACACCGGGGAGCTGTTTTTT.